This TCR beta chain was found in a study of blood T cells in healthy people across ages. Germline CDR1 is LGHNA and CDR2 is YSLEER. The CDR3 contains 17 residues. Trimming stripped 0 bases from V and 4 bases from J, with 13 bases between. Next came a second PCR, run for about 7 to 12 cycles, which used a sample-barcoded 5' primer along with a J-beta primer mix. Using its own MiXCR run on the 5' RACE reads, TCRdb lists one record per CDR3 protein. The sample has more than 800,000 distinct CDR3 sequences; around 28% are singletons. Each donor was a healthy Caucasian individual from Russia, aged roughly 6 to 100. Each donor's blood draw was ten milliliters of peripheral blood. This clonotype occurred many times.

The clonotype originates from a woman of 80 years or more in good health. Sequencing was carried out using blood. The genes are TRBV4-3 and TRBJ2-6; D uncertain. The CDR3 nucleotides are TGCGCCAGCAGCCAAGATCCCAGTGTATCAGGGGCCAACGTCCTGACTTTC. It codes for CASSQDPSVSGANVLTF.